One and the same sample provided the 18 T cell receptor beta chains below, sequenced in a study of blood T cell repertoires in COVID-19. TCRdb keeps only in-frame clones here, not all; method: immunoSEQ multiplex PCR. The sample shows roughly 87,000 clones, more than 75% of them seen only once. Material for sequencing was peripheral blood. These TCRs come from a man aged 45-65 years with active COVID-19.

This chain connects TRBV30 to TRBJ1-2, with unresolved D. CDR3 length: 12 residues. Germline lookup yields CDR1 GTSNPN and CDR2 SVGIG (reference sequence). V lost 1 base to trimming and J lost 7 bases, with 10 bases between them. The CDR3 spells CAWSAIWAGYTF. Here the CDR3 DNA reads TGTGCCTGGAGTGCCATTTGGGCTGGCTACACCTTC.

In regard to this clone: Other DNA sequences within the sample encode an identical CDR3. The rearrangement links TRBV18 to TRBJ1-1, with TRBD1 matching over 8 bases. The V segment lost 3 bases and the J segment 1 base; nucleotides outside the gene matches: 1. Germline CDR1 KGHSH, CDR2 LQKENI. This CDR3 contains 14 residues. The CDR3 DNA reads as TGTGCCAGCTCACCGGGACAGGAGAACACTGAAGCTTTCTTT. Protein product: CASSPGQENTEAFF.

The chain employs TRBV6-6 and TRBJ2-3; 7 bases agree with TRBD1. The V and J ends lost 2 bases and 4 bases, in that order; junction bases with no gene match: 9. The CDR3 covers 16 residues. Germline V gives CDR1 MNHNY, CDR2 SVGAGI (reference sequence). The CDR3 here is CASSYGGQPRADTQYF. CDR3 DNA: TGTGCCAGCAGTTACGGGGGACAGCCTAGGGCAGATACGCAGTATTTT.

This chain links TRBV5-1 with TRBJ1-1, with 7 positions matching TRBD1. V was clipped by 5 bases and J by 5 bases; unmatched bases: 6. This CDR3 contains 13 residues. Germline-derived CDR1 and CDR2 are SGHRS and YFSETQ. CDR3 region: CASSGTDITEAFF. The CDR3 nucleotides are TGCGCCAGCAGTGGGACAGACATTACTGAAGCTTTCTTT.

V is TRBV19 and J is TRBJ2-1, with TRBD2 matching over 14 bases. The CDR3 length is 15 residues. V lost 3 bases to trimming and J lost 10 bases; unmatched junction nucleotides: 5. Germline V gene data show CDR1 as LNHDA and CDR2 as SQIVND (reference sequence). In DNA, the CDR3 is TGTGCCAGTAGTATGACTAGCGGGGGGGCTATGGAGCAGTTCTTC. Translating gives CASSMTSGGAMEQFF.

The V gene is TRBV3-1 (or the pseudogene TRBV3-2), the J gene TRBJ2-2; D is perhaps TRBD1 (6 bases). This CDR3 is built from 14 residues. Germline V gives CDR1 LGHDT, CDR2 YNNKEL (reference sequence). The V end was cut by 2 bases, the J end by 6 bases, with 10 bases between. The CDR3 sequence: CASSQREGAGELFF. The CDR3 DNA is TGTGCCAGCAGCCAACGTGAGGGGGCCGGGGAGCTGTTTTTT.

The V gene is TRBV5-6, the J gene TRBJ2-7, with 8 positions matching TRBD1. Germline V gene sequence: CDR1 SGHDT, CDR2 YYEEEE. V lost 4 bases, J lost 3 bases, and 6 bases stayed unmatched. The length of the CDR3 is 14 residues. Written as DNA, the CDR3 is TGTGCCAGCAGCATAGGACAGGGTAGCTACGAGCAGTACTTC. Protein product: CASSIGQGSYEQYF.

V is TRBV28 and J is TRBJ1-6; 7 bases match TRBD1. Per the germline V gene, CDR1 is MDHEN and CDR2 is SYDVKM. The CDR3 contains 14 residues. J gave up 8 bases and V 9 bases, and 10 bases lay outside the gene matches. CDR3 in DNA: TGTGCCAGTTACCAAGGACAGGATTATTCACCCCTCCACTTT. Translated: CASYQGQDYSPLHF. Looking up the rest from reference TRBV28 and TRBJ1-6 gives the full variable domain: DVKVTQSSRYLVKRTGEKVFLECVQDMDHENMFWYRQDPGLGLRLIYFSYDVKMKEKGDIPEGYSVSREKKERFSLILESASTNQTSMYLCASYQGQDYSPLHFGNGTRLTVT.

The rearrangement uses TRBV4-3 and TRBJ2-7, with D perhaps TRBD1 (5 bases). The CDR3 totals 13 residues. The ends were cut back, 3 bases at V and 3 bases at J, with 9 bases in the middle. CDR1 is LGHNA, CDR2 YSLEER, per germline. The CDR3 bases are TGCGCCAGCAGCCAGGGGCAGAACTACGAGCAGTACTTC. Its translation: CASSQGQNYEQYF.

This clone has only one observation. The chain carries TRBV27 and TRBJ1-2, with D unclear. Trimming left V 2 bases short and J 2 bases short, with 18 bases between. Germline CDR1 and CDR2: MNHEY and SMNVEV (reference sequence). The CDR3 sequence is 17 residues long. The chain's CDR3 is CASSLGGSRELNYGYTF. The CDR3 DNA follows: TGTGCCAGCAGTTTAGGTGGATCTCGGGAGTTAAACTATGGCTACACCTTC.

The chain uses TRBV6-5 and TRBJ2-7; 7 bases align to TRBD1. V lost 5 bases and J lost 3; bases outside the gene matches: 10. Per the germline V gene, CDR1 is MNHEY and CDR2 is SVGAGI. The CDR3 covers 15 residues. DNA for the CDR3: TGTGCCAGCAGTCCGAGGACAGGAGTGGGCTACGAGCAGTACTTC. This codes for CASSPRTGVGYEQYF.

The gene calls are TRBV15 and TRBJ1-5, with 8 nucleotides matching TRBD1. The germline V gene encodes CDR1 LNHNV and CDR2 YYDKDF (reference sequence). The CDR3 length is 18 residues. The V segment lost 3 bases and the J segment 5 bases; nucleotides outside the gene matches: 15. This CDR3 is CATSSGRGQEELDQPQHF. The CDR3 DNA sequence: TGTGCCACCAGCAGCGGCAGGGGACAGGAAGAGCTTGATCAGCCCCAGCATTTT.

V usage is TRBV28 and J usage is TRBJ1-5; 9 positions agree with TRBD1. The ends lost 6 bases at V and 6 bases at J; junction bases unmatched: 9. CDR3 length: 15 residues. From germline, CDR1 is MDHEN and CDR2 SYDVKM. The CDR3 loop is CASSRGTGLSQPQHF. The CDR3 coding sequence is TGTGCCAGCAGCCGCGGGACAGGGCTAAGTCAGCCCCAGCATTTT. Looking up the rest from reference TRBV28 and TRBJ1-5 gives the full variable domain: DVKVTQSSRYLVKRTGEKVFLECVQDMDHENMFWYRQDPGLGLRLIYFSYDVKMKEKGDIPEGYSVSREKKERFSLILESASTNQTSMYLCASSRGTGLSQPQHFGDGTRLSIL.

The chain combines TRBV6-6 with TRBJ2-7, with 7 bases that match TRBD2. Germline V gene data show CDR1 as MNHNY and CDR2 as SVGAGI (reference sequence). V shed 4 bases, J shed 2 bases, and the junction held 8 bases outside the gene matches. The CDR3 is 15 amino acids. The DNA of the CDR3 is TGTGCCAGCAGTTGGGGGGGTAGCGGCACCTACGAGCAGTACTTC. Its translation is CASSWGGSGTYEQYF.

This sequence joins TRBV10-3 and TRBJ1-1; D perhaps matches TRBD1 (6 bases). This CDR3 spans 14 amino acids. Trimming cost V 6 bases and J 6 bases, with 17 bases left between them. Germline V gives CDR1 ENHRY, CDR2 SYGVKD. CDR3 DNA: TGTGCCATCAGCTACCAGGGGAAAGGGGCTGAAGCTTTCTTT. Translating gives CAISYQGKGAEAFF.

V gene TRBV6-5 combines with J gene TRBJ2-1; 9 nucleotides agree with TRBD1. V gave up 2 bases and J gave up 7 bases; unmatched junction bases: 9. Germline lookup yields CDR1 MNHEY and CDR2 SVGAGI. The CDR3 length is 16 residues. CDR3 coding DNA: TGTGCCAGCAGTTACGAACCGGGACAGGGAAAAAATGAGCAGTTCTTC. As protein: CASSYEPGQGKNEQFF.

V usage is TRBV18 and J usage is TRBJ2-5; tentatively, D is TRBD2 (5 bases). The germline CDR1 and CDR2 sequences are KGHSH and LQKENI. This CDR3 contains 14 residues. Trimming pared 3 bases from V and 2 bases from J, leaving 10 bases between. The CDR3 nucleotides are TGTGCCAGCTCACCGAGACGGGATCAAGAGACCCAGTACTTC. Encoded protein: CASSPRRDQETQYF. Together with reference TRBV18 and TRBJ2-5, the CDR3 gives the full variable domain: NAGVMQNPRHLVRRRGQEARLRCSPMKGHSHVYWYRQLPEEGLKFMVYLQKENIIDESGMPKERFSAEFPKEGPSILRIQQVVRGDSAAYFCASSPRRDQETQYFGPGTRLLVL.

CDR3 in amino acids: CASSEVSDTQYF. The CDR3 DNA sequence: TGTGCCAGCAGTGAAGTATCAGATACGCAGTATTTT. This chain links TRBV2 with TRBJ2-3; D gene unclear. V was clipped by 1 base and J by 4 bases, with 3 bases between them. The CDR3 loop spans 12 amino acids. Germline values: CDR1 SNHLY, CDR2 FYNNEI.